This T cell receptor beta chain was found in a study of T cell responses to AZD1222 COVID-19 vaccine. Study-level background: Second-dose intervals near 4 or 12 weeks were combined. Findings and limits, study-wide: Vaccination with two AZD1222 doses was followed by a rise in Spike-specific TCR breadth and depth. Baseline serostatus was positive in only a handful of AZD1222 recipients. Unmutated regions of variants are reportedly targeted by nearly half of spike-specific TCRs.

The assay was immunoSEQ multiplex PCR, and TCRdb's table has in-frame clones only and misses some. The table lists about 120,000 clones, about 92% of them singletons. This CDR3 has 14 amino acids. The germline V gene encodes CDR1 LNHDA and CDR2 SQIVND (reference sequence). Trimming removed 3 bases at V and 0 bases at J, with 6 bases between. On this clone itself: Its antigen remains unknown.

The sample consisted of peripheral blood, taken on day 0 of AZD1222 vaccination. This receptor was taken from an adult in good health. The chain recombines TRBV19 with TRBJ1-3; D remains ambiguous. The CDR3 loop reads CASSIPDSGNTIYF. The CDR3 bases are TGTGCCAGTAGTATCCCTGACTCTGGAAACACCATATATTTT.